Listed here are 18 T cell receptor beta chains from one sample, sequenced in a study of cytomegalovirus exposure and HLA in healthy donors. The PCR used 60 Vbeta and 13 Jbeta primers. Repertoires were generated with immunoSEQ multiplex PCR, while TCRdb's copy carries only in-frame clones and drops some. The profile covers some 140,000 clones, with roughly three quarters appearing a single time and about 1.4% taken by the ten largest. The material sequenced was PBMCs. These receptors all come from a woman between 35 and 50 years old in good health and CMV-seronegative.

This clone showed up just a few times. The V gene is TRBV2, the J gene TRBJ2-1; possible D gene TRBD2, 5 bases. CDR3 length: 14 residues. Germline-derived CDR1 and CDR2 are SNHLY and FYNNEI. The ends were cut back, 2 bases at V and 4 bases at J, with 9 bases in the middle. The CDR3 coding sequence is TGTGCCAGCAGTGAAAGGAGGACTTACAATGAGCAGTTCTTC. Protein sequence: CASSERRTYNEQFF.

In nucleotides, the CDR3 is TGTGCCAGCAGCTTAGTCCTCCGCCGGGACAGCCTTATTGAGAACTATGGCTACACCTTC. This encodes CASSLVLRRDSLIENYGYTF. The chain has TRBV7-6 and TRBJ1-2, with 7 nucleotides matching TRBD1. The CDR3 length is 20 residues. V shed 1 base and J 2 bases; nucleotides not matched to a gene: 19. The germline V gene has CDR1 SGHVS and CDR2 FNYEAQ.

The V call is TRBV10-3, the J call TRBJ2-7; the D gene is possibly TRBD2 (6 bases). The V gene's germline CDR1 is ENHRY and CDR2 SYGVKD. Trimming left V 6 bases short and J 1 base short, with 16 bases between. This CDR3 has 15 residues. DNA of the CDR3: TGTGCCATCAGCGACTCGGGGAGGTATTCCTACGAGCAGTACTTC. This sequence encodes CAISDSGRYSYEQYF.

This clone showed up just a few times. Written as DNA, the CDR3 is TGCGCCAGCAGCCACGATAGGGACAGGGGATACGAGCAGTACTTC. Protein product: CASSHDRDRGYEQYF. This rearrangement joins TRBV4-3 to TRBJ2-7, with 10 positions matching TRBD1. Losses at the gene ends were 3 bases for V and 4 bases for J; bases not matched to a gene: 6. CDR1 is LGHNA, CDR2 YSLEER, per germline. The CDR3 consists of 15 residues.

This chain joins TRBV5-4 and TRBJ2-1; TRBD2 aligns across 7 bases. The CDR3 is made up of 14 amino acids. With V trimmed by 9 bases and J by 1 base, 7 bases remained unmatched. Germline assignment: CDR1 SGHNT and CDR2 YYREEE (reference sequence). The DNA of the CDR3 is TGTGCCACCCAGCGGGATCCATCCTACAATGAGCAGTTCTTC. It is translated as CATQRDPSYNEQFF.

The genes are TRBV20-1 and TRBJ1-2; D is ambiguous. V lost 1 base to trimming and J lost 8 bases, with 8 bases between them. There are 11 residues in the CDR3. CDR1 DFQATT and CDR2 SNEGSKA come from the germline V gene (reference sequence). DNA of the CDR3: TGCAGTGCTAGAGGTCAGAGGGGCTACACCTTC. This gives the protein CSARGQRGYTF.

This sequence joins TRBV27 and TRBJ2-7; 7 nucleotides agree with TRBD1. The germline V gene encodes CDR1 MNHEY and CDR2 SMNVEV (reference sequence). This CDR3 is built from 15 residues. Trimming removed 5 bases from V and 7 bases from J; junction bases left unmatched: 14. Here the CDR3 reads CASSTLRPGGREQYF. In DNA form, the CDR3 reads TGTGCCAGCAGTACTTTACGGCCAGGGGGACGAGAGCAGTACTTC.

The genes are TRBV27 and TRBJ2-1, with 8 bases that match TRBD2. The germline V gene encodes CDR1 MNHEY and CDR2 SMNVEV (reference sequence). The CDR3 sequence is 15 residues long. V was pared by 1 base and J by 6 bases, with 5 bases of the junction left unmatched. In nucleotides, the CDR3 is TGTGCCAGCAGTTTATTAAGCGGGGGAGCCAATGAGCAGTTCTTC. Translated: CASSLLSGGANEQFF.

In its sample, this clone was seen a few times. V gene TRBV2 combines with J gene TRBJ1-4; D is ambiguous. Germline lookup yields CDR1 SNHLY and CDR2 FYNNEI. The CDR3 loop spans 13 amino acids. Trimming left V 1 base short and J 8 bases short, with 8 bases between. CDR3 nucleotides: TGTGCCAGCAGTGAAGGGTGGGCCGAAAAACTGTTTTTT. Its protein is CASSEGWAEKLFF.

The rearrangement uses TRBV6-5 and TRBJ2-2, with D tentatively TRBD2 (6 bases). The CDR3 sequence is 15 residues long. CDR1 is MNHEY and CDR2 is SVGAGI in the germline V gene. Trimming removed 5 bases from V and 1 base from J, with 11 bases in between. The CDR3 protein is CASSRRRENTGELFF. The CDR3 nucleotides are TGTGCCAGCAGTCGCAGGCGGGAGAACACCGGGGAGCTGTTTTTT.

CDR3 in amino acids: CASSDGQLYGYTF. As DNA, the CDR3 is TGTGCCAGCAGTGATGGGCAACTCTATGGCTACACCTTC. The genes are TRBV6-1 and TRBJ1-2; D is ambiguous. Trimming left V 3 bases short and J 4 bases short, with 9 bases between. This CDR3 has 13 amino acids. CDR1 is MNHNS and CDR2 is SASEGT in the germline V gene.

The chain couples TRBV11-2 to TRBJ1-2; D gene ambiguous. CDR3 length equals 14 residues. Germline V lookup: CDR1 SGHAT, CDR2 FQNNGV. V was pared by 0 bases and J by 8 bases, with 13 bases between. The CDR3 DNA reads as TGTGCCAGCAGCTTAGAAACCAGAACAAACGGCTACACCTTC. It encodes CASSLETRTNGYTF.

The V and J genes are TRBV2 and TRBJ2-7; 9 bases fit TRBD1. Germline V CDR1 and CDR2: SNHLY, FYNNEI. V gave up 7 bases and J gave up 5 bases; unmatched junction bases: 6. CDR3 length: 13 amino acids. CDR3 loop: CASKGQGKNEQYF. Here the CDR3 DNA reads TGTGCCAGCAAAGGACAGGGGAAAAACGAGCAGTACTTC.

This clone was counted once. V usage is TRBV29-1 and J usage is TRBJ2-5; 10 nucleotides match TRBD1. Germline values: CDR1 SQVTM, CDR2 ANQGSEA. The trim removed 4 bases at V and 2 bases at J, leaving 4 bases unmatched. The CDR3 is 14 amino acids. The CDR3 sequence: CSVGGQGYQETQYF. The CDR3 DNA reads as TGCAGCGTTGGGGGACAGGGGTATCAAGAGACCCAGTACTTC.

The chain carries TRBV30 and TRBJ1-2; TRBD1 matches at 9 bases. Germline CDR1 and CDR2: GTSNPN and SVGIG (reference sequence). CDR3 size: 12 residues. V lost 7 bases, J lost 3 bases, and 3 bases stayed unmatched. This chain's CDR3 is CAFDRGDYGYTF. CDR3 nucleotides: TGTGCCTTTGACAGGGGGGACTATGGCTACACCTTC. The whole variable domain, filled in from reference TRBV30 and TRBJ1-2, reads SQTIHQWPATLVQPVGSPLSLECTVEGTSNPNLYWYRQAAGRGLQLLFYSVGIGQISSEVPQNLSASRPQDRQFILSSKKLLLSDSGFYLCAFDRGDYGYTFGSGTRLTVV.

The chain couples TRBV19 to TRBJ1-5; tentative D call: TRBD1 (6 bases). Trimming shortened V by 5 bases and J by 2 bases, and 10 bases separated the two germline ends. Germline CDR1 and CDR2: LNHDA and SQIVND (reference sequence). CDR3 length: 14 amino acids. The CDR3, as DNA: TGTGCCAGTAGTCCCCGACAGGGCAATCAGCCCCAGCATTTT. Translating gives CASSPRQGNQPQHF. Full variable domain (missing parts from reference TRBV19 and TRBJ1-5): DGGITQSPKYLFRKEGQNVTLSCEQNLNHDAMYWYRQDPGQGLRLIYYSQIVNDFQKGDIAEGYSVSREKKESFPLTVTSAQKNPTAFYLCASSPRQGNQPQHFGDGTRLSIL.

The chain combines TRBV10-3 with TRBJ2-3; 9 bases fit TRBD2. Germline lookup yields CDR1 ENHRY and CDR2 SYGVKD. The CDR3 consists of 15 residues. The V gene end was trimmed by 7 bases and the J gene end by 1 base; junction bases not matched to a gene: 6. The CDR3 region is CAIKQGLARTDTQYF. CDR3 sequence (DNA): TGTGCCATCAAGCAGGGACTAGCCCGCACAGATACGCAGTATTTT.

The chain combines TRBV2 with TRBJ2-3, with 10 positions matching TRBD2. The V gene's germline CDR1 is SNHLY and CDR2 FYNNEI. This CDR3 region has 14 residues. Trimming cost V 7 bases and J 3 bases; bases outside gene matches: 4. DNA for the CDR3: TGTGCCAGCACCTTAGCGGGGGGTACAGATACGCAGTATTTT. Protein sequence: CASTLAGGTDTQYF. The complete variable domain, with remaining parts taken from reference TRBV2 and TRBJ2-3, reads EPEVTQTPSHQVTQMGQEVILRCVPISNHLYFYWYRQILGQKVEFLVSFYNNEISEKSEIFDDQFSVERPDGSNFTLKIRSTKLEDSAMYFCASTLAGGTDTQYFGPGTRLTVL.